The 4 T cell receptor beta chains reported below all come from one sample, sequenced in a study of T-cell reconstitution after alpha-beta-depleted transplantation in children. During its preparation, the TCRbeta library received unique molecular identifiers. Via MiXCR, TCRdb re-called the PCR reads, giving one row per CDR3 protein. The sample holds hundreds of thousands of distinct CDR3 sequences, 15% to 20% seen once. Sample: PBMCs from the stem cell graft donor, taken from the stem cell graft. The receptors here all came from a human donor who donated a stem cell graft to a child with acute myeloid leukemia.

This clonotype was found a few times. The V call is TRBV29-1, the J call TRBJ1-4; no firm D call. Germline CDR1 SQVTM, CDR2 ANQGSEA. The CDR3 is made up of 16 amino acids. Between the trimmed V and J ends, which lost 1 base and 3 bases, there was a span of 15 bases. CDR3 nucleotides: TGCAGCGTTGAAGTCGGGGAACCCGGGTCTAATGAAAAACTGTTTTTT. It yields the protein CSVEVGEPGSNEKLFF.

CDR3 amino acids: CASSLVLGSYNEQFF. In DNA, the CDR3 is TGCGCCAGCAGCTTGGTGCTGGGCTCCTACAATGAGCAGTTCTTC. The genes are TRBV5-1 and TRBJ2-1; D is uncertain. Trimming removed 0 bases from V and 0 bases from J, with 7 bases in between. The germline V gene encodes CDR1 SGHRS and CDR2 YFSETQ. The CDR3 is 15 residues long.

This clonotype turned up a few times. CDR3 DNA: TGCGCCAGCAGCTTCGGGGCAGGGAGGATAAGGGCTGAAGCTTTCTTT. Translating it yields CASSFGAGRIRAEAFF. The chain combines TRBV5-1 with TRBJ1-1; possible D gene TRBD1, 5 bases. Germline V lookup: CDR1 SGHRS, CDR2 YFSETQ. This CDR3 is built from 16 residues. With 2 bases removed from V and 6 bases from J, the gap between germline ends came to 20 bases. Full variable domain (missing parts from reference TRBV5-1 and TRBJ1-1): KAGVTQTPRYLIKTRGQQVTLSCSPISGHRSVSWYQQTPGQGLQFLFEYFSETQRNKGNFPGRFSGRQFSNSRSEMNVSTLELGDSALYLCASSFGAGRIRAEAFFGQGTRLTVV.

A word on this clonotype: This sequence may be a read error, since a much larger clone differs from it by one base. The V gene is TRBV7-2, the J gene TRBJ1-3, with D hard to call. Germline V gives CDR1 SGHTA, CDR2 FQGNSA. This CDR3 is 12 amino acids long. V was shortened by 6 bases and J by 2 bases, with 5 bases between the two germline ends. The CDR3 nucleotides read TGTGCCAGCAGTCGCCCTGGAAACACCATATATTTT. This gives the protein CASSRPGNTIYF.